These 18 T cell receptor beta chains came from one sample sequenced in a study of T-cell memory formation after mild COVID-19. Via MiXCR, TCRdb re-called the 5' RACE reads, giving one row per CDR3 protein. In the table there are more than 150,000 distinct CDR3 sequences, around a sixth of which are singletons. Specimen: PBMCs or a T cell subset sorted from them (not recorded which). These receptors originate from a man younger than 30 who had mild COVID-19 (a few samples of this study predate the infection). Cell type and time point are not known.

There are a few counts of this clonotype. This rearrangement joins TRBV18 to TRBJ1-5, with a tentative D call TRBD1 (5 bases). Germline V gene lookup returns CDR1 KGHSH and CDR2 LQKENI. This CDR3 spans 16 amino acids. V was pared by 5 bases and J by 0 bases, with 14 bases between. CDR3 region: CASSAGGVYSNQPQHF. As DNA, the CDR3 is TGTGCCAGCTCAGCCGGAGGGGTATATAGCAATCAGCCCCAGCATTTT.

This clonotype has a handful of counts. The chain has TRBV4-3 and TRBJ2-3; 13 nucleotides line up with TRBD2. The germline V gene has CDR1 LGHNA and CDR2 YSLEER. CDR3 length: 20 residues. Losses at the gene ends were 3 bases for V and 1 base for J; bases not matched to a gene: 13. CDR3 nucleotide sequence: TGCGCCAGCAGCCAGCCACCAGCGGGACTAGCGGGGACCCGCACAGATACGCAGTATTTT. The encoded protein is CASSQPPAGLAGTRTDTQYF.

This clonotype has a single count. DNA of the CDR3: TGTGCCACCAGCACCCACAGGGCCCGAGGGGGCACCATATATTTT. Its translation is CATSTHRARGGTIYF. The chain recombines TRBV15 with TRBJ1-3, with D tentatively TRBD1 (6 bases). CDR1 LNHNV and CDR2 YYDKDF come from the germline V gene (reference sequence). Trimming took 4 bases from V and 9 from J, leaving 19 bases between them. This CDR3 has 15 residues. Full variable domain (rest looked up from reference TRBV15 and TRBJ1-3): DAMVIQNPRYQVTQFGKPVTLSCSQTLNHNVMYWYQQKSSQAPKLLFHYYDKDFNNEADTPDNFQSRRPNTSFCFLDIRSPGLGDTAMYLCATSTHRARGGTIYFGEGSWLTVV.

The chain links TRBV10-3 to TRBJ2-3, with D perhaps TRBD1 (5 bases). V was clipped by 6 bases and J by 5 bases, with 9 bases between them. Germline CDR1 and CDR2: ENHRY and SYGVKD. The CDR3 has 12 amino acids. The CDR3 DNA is TGTGCCATCAGGGAAGGGGAAGATACGCAGTATTTT. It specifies CAIREGEDTQYF.

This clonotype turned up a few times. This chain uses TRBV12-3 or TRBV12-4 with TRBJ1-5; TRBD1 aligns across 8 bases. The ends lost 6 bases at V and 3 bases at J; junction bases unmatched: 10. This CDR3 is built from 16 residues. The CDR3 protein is CASSIRTGMINQPQHF. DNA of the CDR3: TGTGCCAGCAGCATCCGGACAGGGATGATCAATCAGCCCCAGCATTTT.

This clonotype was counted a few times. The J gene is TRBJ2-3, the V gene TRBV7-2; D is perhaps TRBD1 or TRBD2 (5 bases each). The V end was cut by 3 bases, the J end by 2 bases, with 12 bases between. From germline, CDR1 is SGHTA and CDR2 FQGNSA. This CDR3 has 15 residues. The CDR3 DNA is TGTGCCAGCAGCTTCCTGCCAGGGACCACAGATACGCAGTATTTT. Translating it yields CASSFLPGTTDTQYF. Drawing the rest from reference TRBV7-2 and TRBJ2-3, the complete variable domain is GAGVSQSPSNKVTEKGKDVELRCDPISGHTALYWYRQSLGQGLEFLIYFQGNSAPDKSGLPSDRFSAERTGGSVSTLTIQRTQQEDSAVYLCASSFLPGTTDTQYFGPGTRLTVL.

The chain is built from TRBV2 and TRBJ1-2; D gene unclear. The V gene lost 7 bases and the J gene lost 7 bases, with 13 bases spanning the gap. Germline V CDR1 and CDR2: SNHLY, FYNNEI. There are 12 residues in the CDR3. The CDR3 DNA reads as TGTGCCAGCAAAAGGGTTTCAGGTGGCTACACCTTC. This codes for CASKRVSGGYTF.

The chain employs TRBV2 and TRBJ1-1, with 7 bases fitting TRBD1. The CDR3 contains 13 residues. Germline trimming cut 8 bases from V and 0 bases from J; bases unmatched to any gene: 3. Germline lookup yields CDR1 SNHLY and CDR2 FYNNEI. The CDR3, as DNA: TGTGCCAGCTGCCAGGGGGTGAACACTGAAGCTTTCTTT. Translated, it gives CASCQGVNTEAFF.

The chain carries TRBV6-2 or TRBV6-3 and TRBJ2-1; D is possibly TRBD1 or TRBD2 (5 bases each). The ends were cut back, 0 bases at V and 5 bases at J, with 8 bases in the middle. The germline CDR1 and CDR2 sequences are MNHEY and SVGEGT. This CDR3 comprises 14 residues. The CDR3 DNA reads TGTGCCAGCAGTTACTCGGGACCCAACAATGAGCAGTTCTTC. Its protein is CASSYSGPNNEQFF.

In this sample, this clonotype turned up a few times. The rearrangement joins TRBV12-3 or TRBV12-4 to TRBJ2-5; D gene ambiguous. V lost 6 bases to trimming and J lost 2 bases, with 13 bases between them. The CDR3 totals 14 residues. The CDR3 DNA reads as TGTGCCAGCAGCGCCAGGAAAAGACAAGAGACCCAGTACTTC. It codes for CASSARKRQETQYF.

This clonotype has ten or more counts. The CDR3 loop reads CASSLVGDYNEQFF. CDR3 sequence (DNA): TGTGCCAGCAGCTTGGTCGGGGATTACAATGAGCAGTTCTTC. This sequence joins TRBV5-6 and TRBJ2-1, with a possible D match to TRBD2 (5 bases). This CDR3 is 14 amino acids long. V lost 0 bases and J 4 bases, leaving 8 bases between the germline ends. Looked up from germline, CDR1 is SGHDT and CDR2 is YYEEEE.

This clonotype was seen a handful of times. Here the CDR3 DNA reads TGTGCCAGCAGCCAGAGCAACTGGGGGCTAGCTTTCTTT. Encoded protein: CASSQSNWGLAFF. The J gene is TRBJ1-1, the V gene TRBV11-2, with TRBD1 as a possible D gene (6 bases). V was clipped by 5 bases and J by 10 bases, with 17 bases between them. Germline V gene lookup returns CDR1 SGHAT and CDR2 FQNNGV. The CDR3 is 13 residues long.

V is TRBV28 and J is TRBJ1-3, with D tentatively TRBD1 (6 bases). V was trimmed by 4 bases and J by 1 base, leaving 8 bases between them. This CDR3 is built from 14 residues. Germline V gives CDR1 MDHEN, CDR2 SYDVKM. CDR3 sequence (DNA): TGTGCCAGCAGTTGGGGGGCTTCTGGAAACACCATATATTTT. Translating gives CASSWGASGNTIYF.

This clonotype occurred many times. In DNA, the CDR3 is TGTGCCAGCAGCTCCCAGGGCGGACCCGGGGAGCTGTTTTTT. Translation: CASSSQGGPGELFF. V usage is TRBV7-9 and J usage is TRBJ2-2; a possible D gene is TRBD1 (5 bases). Germline values: CDR1 SEHNR, CDR2 FQNEAQ (reference sequence). Trimming removed 4 bases from V and 6 bases from J, with 12 bases in between. The CDR3 is 14 amino acids.

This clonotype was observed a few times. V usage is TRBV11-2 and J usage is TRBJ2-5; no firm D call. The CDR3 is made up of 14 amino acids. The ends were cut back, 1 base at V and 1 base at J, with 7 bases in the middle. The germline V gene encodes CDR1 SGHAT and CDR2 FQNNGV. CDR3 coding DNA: TGTGCCAGCAGCTTAGTCGCACCCCAAGAGACCCAGTACTTC. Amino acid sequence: CASSLVAPQETQYF.

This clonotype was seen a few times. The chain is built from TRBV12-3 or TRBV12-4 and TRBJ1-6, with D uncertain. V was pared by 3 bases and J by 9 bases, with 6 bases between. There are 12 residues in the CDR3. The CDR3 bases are TGTGCCAGCAGTTTTGTTCGTTCACCCCTCCACTTT. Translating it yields CASSFVRSPLHF.

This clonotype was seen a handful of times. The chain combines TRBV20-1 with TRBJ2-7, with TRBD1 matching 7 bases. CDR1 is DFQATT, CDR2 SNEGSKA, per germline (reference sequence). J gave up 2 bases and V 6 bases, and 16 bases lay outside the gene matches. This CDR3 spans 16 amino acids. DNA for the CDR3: TGCAGTGCCTCACAGGGGAGTTTGGGGGTTACCTACGAGCAGTACTTC. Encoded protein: CSASQGSLGVTYEQYF.

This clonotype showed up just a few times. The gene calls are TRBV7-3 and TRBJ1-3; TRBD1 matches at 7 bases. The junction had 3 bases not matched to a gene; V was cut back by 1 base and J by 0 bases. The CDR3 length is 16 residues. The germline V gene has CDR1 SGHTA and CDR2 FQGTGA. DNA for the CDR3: TGTGCCAGCAGCTTAAGGGCAGGGGGCTCTGGAAACACCATATATTTT. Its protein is CASSLRAGGSGNTIYF.